This T cell receptor (beta chain) is from a study of blood T cell repertoires in COVID-19. The wider study: COVID-19 samples from acute and convalescent phases originated in the United States, Italy and Spain. T cells, B-cell-depleted T cells, or PBMCs supplied cDNA or gDNA.

Trimming took 4 bases from V and 6 from J, leaving 16 bases between them. CDR1 and CDR2 (germline): SGHRS, YFSETQ. The CDR3 spans 14 residues. Per the authors' pipeline: The assay estimated nucleated cells by amplifying reference gene primers. Measured with immunoSEQ multiplex PCR; TCRdb has only the in-frame clones, and not every one. V and J calls plus clone size are reproduced from that table; the DNA served to infer D and trimming. Here the sample spans some 89,000 clones, around 82% being singletons. Sequenced material: peripheral blood. The chain is built from TRBV5-1 and TRBJ1-2; D is possibly TRBD1 (6 bases). The source of this sequence is a woman of 80 years or more with acute or convalescent COVID-19. CDR3 DNA: TGCGCCAGCAGCCCGAGTCGGGGGGGCCATGGCTACACCTTC. Translated, it gives CASSPSRGGHGYTF.